The subject of this entry is one T cell receptor (beta chain). The antigen it binds to is not known. Base quality data are lacking; no much larger clone is found one base away. The immunoSEQ Assay, a bias-controlled multiplex PCR, was used to amplify TCRbeta CDR3 regions from genomic DNA. As for the original processing: The number of nucleated cells in each sample was estimated by amplification of reference gene primers within the assay. Sequence reads were collapsed and filtered to measure the absolute abundance of every unique TCRbeta CDR3 rearrangement. For each sample, productive Simpson clonality was calculated as the square root of Simpson's diversity index across productive rearrangements. TCRdb took over this immuneACCESS table, retaining in-frame rearrangements with V and J assigned. Such tables are incomplete; in checked studies, under half of the missing clones stem from an unresolved V gene, and the remainder is unexplained. The V and J calls and clone size were taken over from that table, and D and trimming were inferred from the DNA. Within this sample are a few hundred thousand clones, with 85% to 90% of them counted one time only. About 4.6% of the sample goes to the ten largest clones.

Participants in the prospective study were enrolled through a virtual design, were aged roughly 18 to 90 years, and lived in approximately 24 United States geographic areas. To assign participants to cohorts, the prospective study relied on clinical history that participants themselves reported in a screening survey and a study questionnaire. Recovered participants in ImmuneRACE Cohort 3 were defined as having two consecutive negative NP/OP PCR tests, clearance from a healthcare professional, or resolution of symptoms. Mobile phlebotomists in the prospective study collected whole blood, serum and a nasopharyngeal or oropharyngeal swab from every participant. Participants in the prospective study had the option to provide additional blood draws and questionnaires over a roughly 2-month period. Before DNA extraction, blood samples from the prospective study were shipped at room temperature or frozen.

The sample originates from a study of blood T cell repertoires in COVID-19 (dated by TCRdb to about 2020). Describing the broader study: Samples covering the acute and convalescent phases of COVID-19 were provided by collaborators in the United States, Italy and Spain. The material from the prospective study consisted of cDNA or gDNA derived from T cells, B-cell-depleted T cells, or PBMCs. The dataset comprised deeply sampled blood TCRbeta repertoires from subjects exposed to, actively infected with, or recovered from COVID-19. The repertoires were released in a freely available public database meant as a resource for research on the immune response to SARS-CoV-2. The samples were drawn from two sources: the first 160 participants of the ongoing ImmuneRACE study, and over 1,000 subjects contributed by 6 global collaborators. The sample metadata nearly always contained a de-identified subject ID, COVID-19 status, age in years and sex. Where HLA class I and class II types were available, the types were taken from metadata supplied by the sample provider, not from assay-based typing. Here is what the overall study found, with its caveats: The quantity of clinical and demographic metadata differed by source and by participant and was supplied without curation.

Sequencing was carried out using PBMCs or T cells enriched from blood (not recorded which). The source of this sequence is a man aged 25 to 45 who had recovered from COVID-19.

The DNA reads as follows: TGTGCCAGCAGTTACCCTCGGGGATTCTTC. This gives the protein CASSYPRGFF. Recombination joined TRBV6-7 with TRBJ2-1, and TRBD2 may be the D gene, going by 5 matching bases. TRBV6-7 falls under the ORF class, with uncertain function. The CDR3 has 10 amino acids, counting the end cysteine and phenylalanine. Of all the DNA, just the CDR3 is kept, 30 bases in frame from base 1. V was cut back by 2 bases and J by 16 bases, leaving a gap of 9 bases between them.